The 32 T cell receptor beta chains presented below share a single source sample, sequenced in a study of Graves' ophthalmopathy and Graves' hyperthyroidism. The authors amplified TCR beta CDR3 regions, and they did so from RNA transcripts for repertoire sequencing. Investigators did first-round RT-PCR with HTBI primers, then second-round multiplex PCR. TCRdb recomputed calls from the multiplex PCR reads with MiXCR, one row per CDR3 protein. The table lists around 170,000 distinct CDR3 sequences, less than 45% of them singletons. The sequencing sample was made of peripheral blood. The receptors derive from a woman aged 40 to 50 with Graves' ophthalmopathy.

This clonotype appeared many times. V usage is TRBV19 and J usage is TRBJ1-2; D is perhaps TRBD1 (5 bases). V was clipped by 6 bases and J by 6 bases, with 14 bases between them. CDR3 length equals 13 residues. Germline V gene data show CDR1 as LNHDA and CDR2 as SQIVND (reference sequence). The CDR3 loop reads CASSPGTDHGYTF. The CDR3 nucleotides are TGTGCCAGTAGCCCCGGGACGGATCATGGCTACACCTTC.

This sequence joins TRBV6-1 and TRBJ1-2, with 7 positions matching TRBD1. CDR3 length: 15 residues. Germline CDR1 MNHNS, CDR2 SASEGT. V dropped 6 bases and J dropped 5; count of bases not matched to a gene: 12. The CDR3 DNA reads as TGTGCCAGCAGGAACCGGGACAGTCCCCTATATGGCTACACCTTC. It codes for CASRNRDSPLYGYTF.

The chain carries TRBV6-2 or TRBV6-3 and TRBJ1-5; maybe TRBD1 (6 bases). V shed 6 bases and J shed 5 bases, with 17 bases lying between them. Germline V CDR1 and CDR2: MNHEY, SVGEGT. CDR3 length equals 15 residues. This CDR3 is CASSALTQGDQPQHF. The CDR3, as DNA: TGTGCCAGCAGCGCCCTTACACAGGGAGATCAGCCCCAGCATTTT.

At least ten counts were recorded for this clonotype. The V gene is TRBV6-2 or TRBV6-3, the J gene TRBJ2-7; TRBD2 matches at 12 bases. CDR1 is MNHEY and CDR2 is SVGEGT in the germline V gene. This CDR3 comprises 14 residues. Trimming at V came to 6 bases and at J to 0 bases, leaving 0 bases not matched to a gene. CDR3 region: CASRTSGSSYEQYF. CDR3 nucleotide sequence: TGTGCCAGCAGGACTAGCGGGAGCTCCTACGAGCAGTACTTC.

The CDR3 coding sequence is TGTGCCAGCAGATTCGGGGGGCATTCGGGAAACATTCAGTACTTC. Amino acids: CASRFGGHSGNIQYF. This rearrangement joins TRBV11-2 to TRBJ2-4; weak D call: TRBD2 (7 bases). The CDR3 is 15 amino acids. The germline CDR1 and CDR2 sequences are SGHAT and FQNNGV. Trimming cost V 6 bases and J 6 bases, with 18 bases left between them.

J is TRBJ1-1 and V is TRBV24-1, with TRBD1 as a possible D gene (5 bases). Germline values: CDR1 KGHDR, CDR2 SFDVKD. The CDR3 is 15 amino acids. The V gene lost 5 bases and the J gene lost 3 bases, with 15 bases spanning the gap. CDR3 residues: CATSASGRLDTEAFF. The CDR3, as DNA: TGTGCCACCAGTGCCTCGGGACGGCTGGACACTGAAGCTTTCTTT.

The chain's CDR3 is CASSEHREGDTEAFF. DNA of the CDR3: TGTGCCAGCTCCGAACACAGGGAAGGCGACACTGAAGCTTTCTTT. The chain joins TRBV7-2 to TRBJ1-1; D might be TRBD1 (6 bases). This CDR3 has 15 amino acids. Germline V lookup: CDR1 SGHTA, CDR2 FQGNSA. The V end lost 8 bases, the J end lost 3 bases, and 19 bases lay between the germline ends.

The sample holds many counts of this clonotype. V is TRBV19 and J is TRBJ2-7; 7 nucleotides match TRBD2. This CDR3 comprises 13 residues. V shed 11 bases and J 6 bases; nucleotides not matched to a gene: 13. Germline V gene lookup returns CDR1 LNHDA and CDR2 SQIVND (reference sequence). For the CDR3, the DNA is TGTGCCGTAGGTGGGAGGGAACAGTCCGAGCAGTACTTC. This codes for CAVGGREQSEQYF.

The rearrangement links TRBV11-2 to TRBJ2-2; maybe TRBD2 (6 bases). There are 14 residues in the CDR3. V lost 5 bases and J lost 5, with 12 bases in between. Germline V gene lookup returns CDR1 SGHAT and CDR2 FQNNGV. DNA of the CDR3: TGTGCCAGCAGCCGCGGGGTCACGACCGGGGAGCTGTTTTTT. This gives the protein CASSRGVTTGELFF.

The chain employs TRBV28 and TRBJ2-7; D is unresolved. This CDR3 spans 13 amino acids. Per germline, CDR1 MDHEN and CDR2 SYDVKM. The V end was cut by 5 bases, the J end by 0 bases, with 8 bases between. CDR3 region: CASSSDGSYEQYF. The CDR3, as DNA: TGTGCCAGCAGTAGCGATGGCTCCTACGAGCAGTACTTC.

The chain employs TRBV6-2 or TRBV6-3 and TRBJ1-1; no clear D. Germline CDR1 MNHEY, CDR2 SVGEGT. The CDR3 extends over 14 amino acids. V was shortened by 2 bases and J by 0 bases, with 7 bases between the two germline ends. The CDR3 loop is CASSYNDLNTEAFF. In DNA, the CDR3 is TGTGCCAGCAGTTACAACGATCTGAACACTGAAGCTTTCTTT.

The table lists this clonotype with many counts. This chain uses TRBV19 with TRBJ1-1, with 7 bases identical to TRBD1. The V segment lost 6 bases and the J segment 7 bases; nucleotides outside the gene matches: 11. CDR1 LNHDA and CDR2 SQIVND come from the germline V gene (reference sequence). The CDR3 is 14 residues long. The CDR3 here is CASRPDRTKNEAFF. As DNA, the CDR3 is TGTGCCAGTAGACCGGACAGGACAAAAAATGAAGCTTTCTTT. Together with reference TRBV19 and TRBJ1-1, the CDR3 gives the full variable domain: DGGITQSPKYLFRKEGQNVTLSCEQNLNHDAMYWYRQDPGQGLRLIYYSQIVNDFQKGDIAEGYSVSREKKESFPLTVTSAQKNPTAFYLCASRPDRTKNEAFFGQGTRLTVV.

The chain combines TRBV28 with TRBJ2-7; D tentatively fits TRBD1 or TRBD2 (5 bases each). Trimming shortened V by 5 bases and J by 0 bases, and 14 bases separated the two germline ends. CDR1 MDHEN and CDR2 SYDVKM come from the germline V gene. The CDR3 has 15 residues. CDR3: CASSPQSGTSYEQYF. As DNA, the CDR3 is TGTGCCAGCAGTCCGCAATCTGGGACCTCCTACGAGCAGTACTTC. Full variable domain (missing parts from reference TRBV28 and TRBJ2-7): DVKVTQSSRYLVKRTGEKVFLECVQDMDHENMFWYRQDPGLGLRLIYFSYDVKMKEKGDIPEGYSVSREKKERFSLILESASTNQTSMYLCASSPQSGTSYEQYFGPGTRLTVT.

Ten or more counts support this clonotype. The J gene is TRBJ2-7, the V gene TRBV7-8; D uncertain. Germline CDR1 SGHVS, CDR2 FQNEAQ. The CDR3 has 14 amino acids. V lost 2 bases and J 0 bases, leaving 8 bases between the germline ends. The CDR3 protein is CASSLMVSSYEQYF. CDR3 nucleotides: TGTGCCAGCAGCTTAATGGTGAGCTCCTACGAGCAGTACTTC. Supplemented by reference TRBV7-8 and TRBJ2-7, the full variable domain reads GAGVSQSPRYKVAKRGQDVALRCDPISGHVSLFWYQQALGQGPEFLTYFQNEAQLDKSGLPSDRFFAERPEGSVSTLKIQRTQQEDSAVYLCASSLMVSSYEQYFGPGTRLTVT.

This clonotype came up many times. The chain recombines TRBV12-3 or TRBV12-4 with TRBJ1-1; tentatively, D is TRBD1 (5 bases). The ends were cut back, 6 bases at V and 2 bases at J, with 13 bases in the middle. CDR3 length: 14 amino acids. The CDR3 sequence: CASSATDSNTEAFF. The CDR3 nucleotides read TGTGCCAGCAGCGCAACCGACAGTAACACTGAAGCTTTCTTT.

At least ten counts were recorded for this clonotype. The rearrangement joins TRBV28 to TRBJ2-1, with D maybe TRBD1 (6 bases). Germline V CDR1 and CDR2: MDHEN, SYDVKM. V lost 7 bases to trimming and J lost 2 bases, with 9 bases between them. The CDR3 is 13 amino acids. CDR3 coding DNA: TGTGCCAGCACCGGGACACCCTACAATGAGCAGTTCTTC. This translates into CASTGTPYNEQFF.

Ten or more counts support this clonotype. The chain is built from TRBV28 and TRBJ2-2; the D gene is possibly TRBD2 (6 bases). With 7 bases removed from V and 3 bases from J, the gap between germline ends came to 15 bases. Germline V gene sequence: CDR1 MDHEN, CDR2 SYDVKM. The CDR3 loop spans 15 amino acids. The CDR3 DNA reads as TGTGCCAGCAAGTCCGCTAGCGCTGACACCGGGGAGCTGTTTTTT. Protein product: CASKSASADTGELFF.

The sample holds many counts of this clonotype. V gene TRBV18 combines with J gene TRBJ1-1, with no clear D. Germline loops: CDR1 KGHSH, CDR2 LQKENI. The CDR3 consists of 13 residues. V lost 3 bases to trimming and J lost 4 bases, with 9 bases between them. The CDR3 DNA reads as TGTGCCAGCTCACCCAGTAGTAGCACTGAAGCTTTCTTT. It specifies CASSPSSSTEAFF.

The gene calls are TRBV6-2 or TRBV6-3 and TRBJ1-1; tentatively, D is TRBD1 (5 bases). CDR1 MNHEY and CDR2 SVGEGT come from the germline V gene. Trimming stripped 8 bases from V and 5 bases from J, with 15 bases between. The CDR3 is 13 residues long. The CDR3 region is CASEGREDTEAFF. The CDR3, as DNA: TGTGCCAGCGAGGGCAGGGAGGATACTGAAGCTTTCTTT.

In this sample, this clonotype turned up a few times. The rearrangement uses TRBV30 and TRBJ1-1, with D hard to call. Germline V gives CDR1 GTSNPN, CDR2 SVGIG (reference sequence). There are 10 residues in the CDR3. For the CDR3, the DNA is TGTGCTCTCGGACCGCCTGAAGCTTTCTTT. It translates to CALGPPEAFF.

The chain uses TRBV2 and TRBJ2-7, with TRBD2 identical over 9 bases. Germline V CDR1 and CDR2: SNHLY, FYNNEI. With 3 bases clipped from V and 4 bases from J, the junction kept 7 bases outside the gene matches. The CDR3 extends over 15 amino acids. The CDR3 DNA reads as TGTGCCAGCAGTGATGGGAGTAGCGGGAGTTACGAGCAGTACTTC. This sequence encodes CASSDGSSGSYEQYF.

The genes are TRBV12-3 or TRBV12-4 and TRBJ2-5; possible D gene TRBD2, 6 bases. The CDR3 has 15 residues. V shed 2 bases and J shed 4 bases, with 14 bases lying between them. CDR3 amino acids: CASSLNRAGGETQYF. CDR3 DNA sequence: TGTGCCAGCAGTTTAAACCGCGCCGGGGGAGAGACCCAGTACTTC.

This clonotype occurred many times. The chain joins TRBV15 to TRBJ1-1, with D hard to call. The CDR3 spans 15 residues. The V end was cut by 1 base, the J end by 0 bases, with 9 bases between. The V gene's germline CDR1 is LNHNV and CDR2 YYDKDF (reference sequence). The CDR3 loop is CATSRGTAMNTEAFF. CDR3 nucleotides: TGTGCCACCAGCAGAGGTACGGCTATGAACACTGAAGCTTTCTTT.

The chain couples TRBV27 to TRBJ2-2, with TRBD2 as a possible D gene (6 bases). This CDR3 spans 16 amino acids. The V end was cut by 2 bases, the J end by 0 bases, with 10 bases between. Germline assignment: CDR1 MNHEY and CDR2 SMNVEV (reference sequence). The CDR3 DNA follows: TGTGCCAGCAGTTTAAGACTAGAGTCGAACACCGGGGAGCTGTTTTTT. It encodes CASSLRLESNTGELFF.

CDR3: CASSQGLQGTGELFF. The CDR3 bases are TGCGCCAGCAGCCAAGGACTACAGGGAACCGGGGAGCTGTTTTTT. The V call is TRBV4-1, the J call TRBJ2-2; tentatively, D is TRBD1 (6 bases). Between the trimmed V and J ends, which lost 1 base and 5 bases, there was a span of 11 bases. Germline CDR1 is MGHRA and CDR2 is YSYEKL. This CDR3 has 15 amino acids.

This chain links TRBV2 with TRBJ1-5; TRBD1 matches 10 bases. With 7 bases clipped from V and 1 base from J, the junction kept 4 bases outside the gene matches. Germline-derived CDR1 and CDR2 are SNHLY and FYNNEI. CDR3 length: 15 amino acids. CDR3 nucleotides: TGTGCCAGCATGACAGGGGGCGCGAGCAATCAGCCCCAGCATTTT. Protein sequence: CASMTGGASNQPQHF. Looking up the rest from reference TRBV2 and TRBJ1-5 gives the full variable domain: EPEVTQTPSHQVTQMGQEVILRCVPISNHLYFYWYRQILGQKVEFLVSFYNNEISEKSEIFDDQFSVERPDGSNFTLKIRSTKLEDSAMYFCASMTGGASNQPQHFGDGTRLSIL.

The sample holds many counts of this clonotype. The chain has TRBV11-3 and TRBJ1-1, with 9 bases fitting TRBD1. Looked up from germline, CDR1 is SGHNT and CDR2 is YENEEA. After removal of 1 base from V and 10 bases from J, the junction contained 7 bases not matched to a gene. The CDR3 loop spans 14 amino acids. The CDR3 DNA sequence: TGTGCCAGCAGCTTAGTGCACAGGGGGCTTGGAGCTTTCTTT. This gives the protein CASSLVHRGLGAFF.

This clonotype was seen repeatedly, ten times or more. The chain recombines TRBV15 with TRBJ2-5; D is uncertain. This CDR3 is built from 14 residues. The V end lost 1 base, the J end lost 5 bases, and 11 bases lay between the germline ends. Germline V lookup: CDR1 LNHNV, CDR2 YYDKDF (reference sequence). The CDR3 is CATSRGAKLETQYF. CDR3 bases: TGTGCCACCAGCAGAGGTGCGAAATTGGAGACCCAGTACTTC.

This clonotype has ten or more counts. The V gene is TRBV20-1, the J gene TRBJ1-5; tentatively, D is TRBD1 (6 bases). V gave up 3 bases and J gave up 6 bases, with 18 bases separating them. In germline, CDR1 is DFQATT, CDR2 SNEGSKA (reference sequence). The length of the CDR3 is 15 residues. CDR3: CSASLAGALGQPQHF. CDR3 DNA sequence: TGCAGTGCTAGTCTTGCGGGGGCGCTGGGTCAGCCCCAGCATTTT.

This chain links TRBV6-2 or TRBV6-3 with TRBJ1-1; tentatively, D is TRBD1 (6 bases). The CDR3 has 18 residues. V was cut by 4 bases and J by 4 bases, with 25 bases left in between. The V gene's germline CDR1 is MNHEY and CDR2 SVGEGT. Written as DNA, the CDR3 is TGTGCCAGCAGTTTCCGTCCGGGGGGCGCAAGGGTATCCACTGAAGCTTTCTTT. Its protein is CASSFRPGGARVSTEAFF.

This clonotype has at least ten counts. The gene calls are TRBV4-3 and TRBJ2-5; 8 bases line up with TRBD2. Germline CDR1 reads LGHNA; CDR2 reads YSLEER. V lost 1 base, J lost 2 bases, and 0 bases stayed unmatched. The CDR3 runs 14 residues. The CDR3: CASSQVAGQETQYF. CDR3 DNA sequence: TGCGCCAGCAGCCAAGTAGCGGGACAAGAGACCCAGTACTTC.

This sequence joins TRBV7-8 and TRBJ2-5; 10 bases match TRBD1. Germline V gives CDR1 SGHVS, CDR2 FQNEAQ. V was pared by 6 bases and J by 2 bases, with 9 bases of the junction left unmatched. The CDR3 extends over 16 amino acids. This CDR3 reads CASSRTGTGVQETQYF. As DNA, the CDR3 is TGTGCCAGCAGTCGTACCGGGACAGGGGTTCAAGAGACCCAGTACTTC.